Each of the 12 T cell receptor beta chains below was sequenced from the same sample in a study of a mutant IDH1 vaccine in newly diagnosed glioma. Antigen specificity for these receptors is unknown. Repertoires were generated with immunoSEQ multiplex PCR, while TCRdb's copy carries only in-frame clones and drops some. The sample yields tens of thousands of clones, about 84% seen once. This sample's time point: week 5, during vaccination. Mutant IDH1 20-mer peptide, at 300 ug, made up each vaccine dose, with topical imiquimod. The material sequenced was PBMCs, taken from a glioma patient whose treatment included an IDH1 peptide vaccine. The receptors stem from a man aged 40-50 years with glioma.

This clone was detected only a few times. The chain combines TRBV18 with TRBJ1-1; D remains unclear. CDR3 length: 16 amino acids. CDR1 and CDR2 from the germline V gene are KGHSH and LQKENI. Trimming pared 5 bases from V and 0 bases from J, leaving 16 bases between. The CDR3 DNA reads as TGTGCCAGCTCATCCGGGATACAGAAAGTGAACACTGAAGCTTTCTTT. It encodes CASSSGIQKVNTEAFF.

The chain has TRBV7-9 and TRBJ2-3; TRBD2 agrees at 7 bases. Looked up from germline, CDR1 is SEHNR and CDR2 is FQNEAQ (reference sequence). The CDR3 has 14 residues. The V gene end was trimmed by 8 bases and the J gene end by 2 bases; junction bases not matched to a gene: 7. For the CDR3, the DNA is TGTGCCAGCGGCCCCGGGACTATCACAGATACGCAGTATTTT. As protein: CASGPGTITDTQYF.

This clone was counted only a few times. This sequence joins TRBV18 and TRBJ1-1, with 8 bases lining up with TRBD1. In germline, CDR1 is KGHSH, CDR2 LQKENI. The length of the CDR3 is 14 residues. V gave up 2 bases and J gave up 8 bases; unmatched junction bases: 7. The CDR3 DNA is TGTGCCAGCTCACCAGCGGGACAGGTGCCAGAAGCTTTCTTT. Protein product: CASSPAGQVPEAFF.

The chain uses TRBV5-1 and TRBJ1-3; D is uncertain. The V gene's germline CDR1 is SGHRS and CDR2 YFSETQ. V lost 0 bases and J 4 bases, leaving 11 bases between the germline ends. The CDR3 consists of 15 residues. The CDR3 DNA reads TGCGCCAGCAGCTTGGGTTCCTTGGAGGGAAACACCATATATTTT. Its protein is CASSLGSLEGNTIYF.

The genes are TRBV9 and TRBJ1-2; D unclear. The CDR3 runs to 15 residues. Deletions cut 0 bases from V and 6 bases from J, with 15 bases between. Germline CDR1 is SGDLS and CDR2 is YYNGEE. The chain's CDR3 is CASSVEVTPRNGYTF. The CDR3 DNA reads as TGTGCCAGCAGCGTAGAGGTGACACCAAGAAATGGCTACACCTTC.

The chain links TRBV12-5 to TRBJ1-3, with TRBD1 as a possible D gene (6 bases). Germline values: CDR1 LGHNT, CDR2 FRNRAP. V shed 9 bases and J shed 7 bases, with 16 bases lying between them. This CDR3 contains 13 residues. The CDR3 DNA sequence: TGTGCTAGCCAAACAGGGTACGGGAACACCATATATTTT. Protein sequence: CASQTGYGNTIYF. Full variable domain (rest looked up from reference TRBV12-5 and TRBJ1-3): DARVTQTPRHKVTEMGQEVTMRCQPILGHNTVFWYRQTMMQGLELLAYFRNRAPLDDSGMPKDRFSAEMPDATLATLKIQPSEPRDSAVYFCASQTGYGNTIYFGEGSWLTVV.

This clone was seen a single time. The V gene is TRBV2, the J gene TRBJ1-1; no definite D call. The germline gives CDR1 SNHLY, CDR2 FYNNEI. The CDR3 runs 13 residues. V was trimmed by 7 bases and J by 4 bases, leaving 13 bases between them. The CDR3 loop is CASKRVVSTEAFF. CDR3 coding DNA: TGTGCCAGCAAAAGGGTGGTGAGCACTGAAGCTTTCTTT.

This clone showed up just once. V usage is TRBV10-3 and J usage is TRBJ2-5; either TRBD1 or TRBD2 may supply D (7 bases each). Germline CDR1 reads ENHRY; CDR2 reads SYGVKD. CDR3 length: 14 residues. Trimming removed 4 bases from V and 6 bases from J, with 15 bases in between. CDR3 nucleotide sequence: TGTGCCATCAGTGGGGCAGGGGGGGAACAGACCCAGTACTTC. Translating it yields CAISGAGGEQTQYF.

This clone has just one count. The rearrangement links TRBV7-9 to TRBJ2-7; D is perhaps TRBD1 (6 bases). This CDR3 contains 12 residues. V was clipped by 3 bases and J by 6 bases, with 9 bases between them. CDR1 is SEHNR, CDR2 FQNEAQ, per germline (reference sequence). Here the CDR3 DNA reads TGTGCCAGCAGCTTCAACAGGGCCGAGCAGTACTTC. It specifies CASSFNRAEQYF.

In its sample, this clone was seen a few times. The chain combines TRBV6-5 with TRBJ1-5; no reliable D call. The CDR3 contains 14 residues. V was clipped by 2 bases and J by 6 bases, with 11 bases between them. Germline V CDR1 and CDR2: MNHEY, SVGAGI. In DNA form, the CDR3 reads TGTGCCAGCAGTTACATGGGAGGTGGTCAGCCCCAGCATTTT. Translation: CASSYMGGGQPQHF.

The rearrangement joins TRBV6-1 to TRBJ1-5; D not certain. Germline CDR1 reads MNHNS; CDR2 reads SASEGT. There are 15 residues in the CDR3. Deletions cut 7 bases from V and 0 bases from J, with 13 bases between. CDR3 bases: TGTGCCAGCACTAGGGCCTCTAGTAGCAATCAGCCCCAGCATTTT. Translation gives CASTRASSSNQPQHF.

This clone was seen just once. The chain has TRBV2 and TRBJ1-1; tentative D call: TRBD1 (6 bases). The V end lost 10 bases, the J end lost 1 base, and 10 bases lay between the germline ends. The CDR3 consists of 12 residues. Germline CDR1 and CDR2: SNHLY and FYNNEI. DNA for the CDR3: TGTGCCAACAACAGGGAGAACACTGAAGCTTTCTTT. Translated: CANNRENTEAFF.